These T cell receptor beta chains were read from a single sample in a study of blood T cell repertoires in COVID-19. Only in-frame clones appear in the TCRdb table, and some are missing; sequencing was by immunoSEQ multiplex PCR. The sample holds around 280,000 clones, around 87% seen once. Sequenced input: peripheral blood. All receptors derive from a woman aged 25-40 years who had recovered from COVID-19. Each CDR3 is given with its conserved first and last residue. A D gene is named only where the DNA matches it firmly. The size entry is marked missing in some rows and otherwise reads once, few, many or a size class.

d_gene: .; v_gene: TRBV29-1; abundance: .; j_gene: TRBJ1-2; CDR3aa: CSVRTEDGYTF; CDR3nt: TGCAGCGTTAGGACAGAAGATGGCTACACCTTC
d_gene: TRBD1; v_gene: TRBV7-8; abundance: once; j_gene: TRBJ1-1; CDR3aa: CASSPYRGEAFF; CDR3nt: TGTGCCAGCAGCCCTTACAGGGGAGAAGCTTTCTTT
d_gene: TRBD1; v_gene: TRBV2; abundance: .; j_gene: TRBJ2-7; CDR3aa: CASSELDRNSYEQYF; CDR3nt: TGTGCCAGCAGTGAACTGGACAGGAACTCCTACGAGCAGTACTTC
d_gene: .; v_gene: TRBV27; abundance: .; j_gene: TRBJ2-1; CDR3aa: CASSFLAGTAHEQFF; CDR3nt: TGTGCCAGCAGTTTTTTGGCGGGAACTGCACATGAGCAGTTCTTC
d_gene: .; v_gene: TRBV18; abundance: .; j_gene: TRBJ2-7; CDR3aa: CASSPMTASNSYEQYF; CDR3nt: TGTGCCAGCTCGCCTATGACAGCTTCAAATTCCTACGAGCAGTACTTC
d_gene: TRBD1; v_gene: TRBV20-1; abundance: .; j_gene: TRBJ2-2; CDR3aa: CSASPDRDNTGELFF; CDR3nt: TGCAGTGCTAGTCCTGACAGGGATAACACCGGGGAGCTGTTTTTT
d_gene: .; v_gene: TRBV6-6; abundance: once; j_gene: TRBJ1-5; CDR3aa: CASSSRSLNQPQHF; CDR3nt: TGTGCCAGCAGCTCCAGAAGTCTCAATCAGCCCCAGCATTTT
d_gene: .; v_gene: TRBV5-1; abundance: .; j_gene: TRBJ2-6; CDR3aa: CASSLEASSGANVLTF; CDR3nt: TGCGCCAGCAGCTTAGAAGCAAGCTCTGGGGCCAACGTCCTGACTTTC
d_gene: .; v_gene: TRBV10-3; abundance: few; j_gene: TRBJ1-5; CDR3aa: CATRQRGGQPQHF; CDR3nt: TGTGCCACCCGACAGAGAGGGGGTCAGCCCCAGCATTTT
d_gene: .; v_gene: TRBV29-1; abundance: .; j_gene: TRBJ1-2; CDR3aa: CSVDPTNNYGYTF; CDR3nt: TGCAGCGTTGACCCTACGAATAACTATGGCTACACCTTC
d_gene: .; v_gene: TRBV15; abundance: once; j_gene: TRBJ2-3; CDR3aa: CATSRDRGTDTQYF; CDR3nt: TGTGCCACCAGCAGAGATCGGGGCACAGATACGCAGTATTTT
d_gene: .; v_gene: TRBV5-5; abundance: .; j_gene: TRBJ2-7; CDR3aa: CASSLVMVGAYEQYF; CDR3nt: TGTGCCAGCAGCTTGGTGATGGTCGGGGCCTACGAGCAGTACTTC
d_gene: TRBD2; v_gene: TRBV11-2; abundance: .; j_gene: TRBJ2-1; CDR3aa: CASSSGPYNEQFF; CDR3nt: TGTGCCAGCAGTAGCGGGCCCTACAATGAGCAGTTCTTC
d_gene: .; v_gene: TRBV10-3; abundance: .; j_gene: TRBJ1-5; CDR3aa: CAIRAEGGHQPQHF; CDR3nt: TGTGCCATCAGGGCCGAGGGGGGGCACCAGCCCCAGCATTTT
d_gene: .; v_gene: TRBV28; abundance: .; j_gene: TRBJ1-1; CDR3aa: CASSLGSPTEAFF; CDR3nt: TGTGCCAGCAGTTTGGGCAGTCCCACTGAAGCTTTCTTT
d_gene: .; v_gene: TRBV29-1; abundance: .; j_gene: TRBJ2-2; CDR3aa: CSAHQTGAGELFF; CDR3nt: TGCAGCGCCCACCAGACGGGTGCCGGGGAGCTGTTTTTT
d_gene: TRBD2; v_gene: TRBV5-1; abundance: .; j_gene: TRBJ2-3; CDR3aa: CASSSGLAESTDTQYF; CDR3nt: TGCGCCAGCAGCTCAGGACTAGCGGAAAGCACAGATACGCAGTATTTT
d_gene: TRBD2; v_gene: TRBV3-1/TRBV3-2; abundance: once; j_gene: TRBJ2-1; CDR3aa: CASSQDAAGGPSYNEQFF; CDR3nt: TGTGCCAGCAGCCAAGATGCGGCGGGGGGGCCTTCCTACAATGAGCAGTTCTTC
d_gene: TRBD1; v_gene: TRBV27; abundance: .; j_gene: TRBJ1-5; CDR3aa: CASSRDRAGNQPQHF; CDR3nt: TGTGCCAGCAGTAGGGACAGGGCGGGCAATCAGCCCCAGCATTTT
d_gene: .; v_gene: TRBV4-2; abundance: .; j_gene: TRBJ2-7; CDR3aa: CASSQEARSYEQYF; CDR3nt: TGTGCCAGCAGCCAAGAGGCTAGGAGCTACGAGCAGTACTTC
d_gene: TRBD1; v_gene: TRBV6-1; abundance: .; j_gene: TRBJ2-1; CDR3aa: CASSEGRTGGVYNEQFF; CDR3nt: TGTGCCAGCAGTGAAGGGAGGACAGGGGGGGTATACAATGAGCAGTTCTTC
d_gene: .; v_gene: TRBV4-1; abundance: .; j_gene: TRBJ2-7; CDR3aa: CASSLSSGNEQYF; CDR3nt: TGCGCCAGCAGCCTTAGTTCCGGTAACGAGCAGTACTTC
d_gene: TRBD2; v_gene: TRBV6-5; abundance: once; j_gene: TRBJ2-5; CDR3aa: CASGAGTETQYF; CDR3nt: TGTGCCAGCGGAGCGGGGACAGAGACCCAGTACTTC
d_gene: .; v_gene: TRBV12-3/TRBV12-4; abundance: .; j_gene: TRBJ2-2; CDR3aa: CASSLNTGELFF; CDR3nt: TGTGCCAGCAGTCTAAACACCGGGGAGCTGTTTTTT
d_gene: TRBD1; v_gene: TRBV11-1; abundance: .; j_gene: TRBJ2-5; CDR3aa: CASNKNRGMETQYF; CDR3nt: TGTGCCAGCAACAAAAACAGGGGTATGGAGACCCAGTACTTC
d_gene: TRBD2; v_gene: TRBV5-4; abundance: .; j_gene: TRBJ2-7; CDR3aa: CASSWGATSGYEQYF; CDR3nt: TGTGCCAGCAGCTGGGGGGCGACTAGCGGCTACGAGCAGTACTTC
d_gene: TRBD1; v_gene: TRBV5-1; abundance: .; j_gene: TRBJ1-1; CDR3aa: CASSLDRGRGNTEAFF; CDR3nt: TGCGCCAGCAGCTTGGATAGGGGGCGCGGGAACACTGAAGCTTTCTTT
d_gene: .; v_gene: TRBV14; abundance: .; j_gene: TRBJ2-1; CDR3aa: CASSQGVAYNEQFF; CDR3nt: TGTGCCAGCAGCCAAGGAGTTGCCTACAATGAGCAGTTCTTC
d_gene: .; v_gene: TRBV28; abundance: .; j_gene: TRBJ2-2; CDR3aa: CASSFQGGYTGELFF; CDR3nt: TGTGCCAGCAGTTTCCAGGGTGGATACACCGGGGAGCTGTTTTTT
d_gene: .; v_gene: TRBV12-5; abundance: .; j_gene: TRBJ1-5; CDR3aa: CASGLGTDSRNQPQHF; CDR3nt: TGTGCTAGTGGTTTGGGGACGGACAGCCGAAATCAGCCCCAGCATTTT
d_gene: .; v_gene: TRBV20-1; abundance: .; j_gene: TRBJ1-2; CDR3aa: CSARIPGGYTF; CDR3nt: TGCAGTGCTAGAATCCCCGGTGGCTACACCTTC
d_gene: .; v_gene: TRBV19; abundance: .; j_gene: TRBJ1-1; CDR3aa: CASTEWDTLMNTEAFF; CDR3nt: TGTGCCAGTACGGAATGGGACACTTTAATGAACACTGAAGCTTTCTTT
d_gene: TRBD1; v_gene: TRBV5-4; abundance: .; j_gene: TRBJ2-4; CDR3aa: CASSLDGQGYGSKNIQYF; CDR3nt: TGTGCCAGCAGCTTGGACGGACAGGGGTACGGGTCCAAAAACATTCAGTACTTC
d_gene: TRBD2; v_gene: TRBV27; abundance: .; j_gene: TRBJ2-3; CDR3aa: CASSILGPSGGGTDTQYF; CDR3nt: TGTGCCAGCAGTATTCTGGGCCCTAGCGGGGGTGGCACAGATACGCAGTATTTT
d_gene: .; v_gene: TRBV19; abundance: .; j_gene: TRBJ1-2; CDR3aa: CASLPGAAWYGYTF; CDR3nt: TGTGCCAGTCTCCCAGGGGCCGCTTGGTATGGCTACACCTTC
d_gene: .; v_gene: TRBV7-9; abundance: .; j_gene: TRBJ2-3; CDR3aa: CASSLNRVVRSTDTQYF; CDR3nt: TGTGCCAGCAGCTTAAACAGGGTTGTAAGGTCCACAGATACGCAGTATTTT
d_gene: .; v_gene: TRBV6-6; abundance: .; j_gene: TRBJ1-1; CDR3aa: CASRPTGSTEAFF; CDR3nt: TGTGCCAGCAGGCCAACAGGGTCCACTGAAGCTTTCTTT
d_gene: TRBD2; v_gene: TRBV18; abundance: .; j_gene: TRBJ2-3; CDR3aa: CASSPRLAGDTDTQYF; CDR3nt: TGTGCCAGCTCACCACGGCTAGCGGGGGACACAGATACGCAGTATTTT
d_gene: .; v_gene: TRBV16; abundance: few; j_gene: TRBJ1-2; CDR3aa: CASSRPGQSLYGYTF; CDR3nt: TGTGCCAGCAGCCGCCCTGGACAGTCCCTCTATGGCTACACCTTC
d_gene: TRBD1; v_gene: TRBV7-9; abundance: .; j_gene: TRBJ2-3; CDR3aa: CASSFQGASTDTQYF; CDR3nt: TGTGCCAGCAGCTTCCAGGGGGCGAGCACAGATACGCAGTATTTT
d_gene: TRBD1; v_gene: TRBV12-3/TRBV12-4; abundance: .; j_gene: TRBJ1-2; CDR3aa: CASSLGQDYGYTF; CDR3nt: TGTGCCAGCAGCCTGGGACAGGACTATGGCTACACCTTC